This record concerns one T cell receptor (beta chain) sequence. Its antigen is currently unknown. Collected material from alopecia areata patients comprised lesional scalp punch biopsies and peripheral blood. The data stem from a study of CD8+ T cells in alopecia areata. Study-wide context: Oral tofacitinib, 5 to 10 mg twice daily, was given in an open-label trial. Study-wide results and caveats: Between patients, shared TCR sequences were less clear than in mice. This was possibly due in part to HLA diversity in the patient population. Higher clonality was seen in lesional scalp than in normal scalp, especially in alopecia totalis/universalis.

TCR sequencing used cDNA made by reverse transcription of extracted RNA. Sequencing used immunoSEQ multiplex PCR; TCRdb keeps in-frame clones, though not all of them. This sample has some 210,000 clones, with 50% to 60% found just once. CDR3 size: 14 residues. J lost 2 bases, V lost 6 bases, and 9 bases had no gene match. Germline V gives CDR1 GTSNPN, CDR2 SVGIG (reference sequence). The chain joins TRBV30 to TRBJ2-7, with 8 bases identical to TRBD1. Sequences were derived from CD4+ T cells sorted from blood, sampled at week 0. This TCR derives from a human donor with alopecia areata. For the CDR3, the DNA is TGTGCCTGTACTCAGGGGGCGATCCCCTACGAGCAGTACTTC. Translating gives CACTQGAIPYEQYF.